This TCR beta chain was obtained from a study of blood T cells in healthy people across ages. The second PCR ran about 6 to 12 cycles with a sample-barcoded 5' primer and J-beta primers. TCRdb re-derived calls from the 5' RACE reads in MiXCR, one entry per CDR3 protein. Here the sample spans roughly 1.5 million distinct CDR3 sequences, approximately 43% being singletons. Study outcomes and limitations: Per million T cells, TCR beta diversity dropped about linearly as age rose. Naive CD4+ cells and diversity were both higher in long-lived donors than in aged donors. Expanded clonotype changes were possibly confounded by unknown donor CMV status.

Worth noting for this clonotype: The antigen remains undetermined.

Trimming removed 3 bases from V and 4 bases from J, with 11 bases in between. This CDR3 is 14 amino acids long. Germline V gives CDR1 LNHDA, CDR2 SQIVND (reference sequence). Material: blood. V is TRBV19 and J is TRBJ2-3; D is unclear. The receptor was derived from a woman between 18 and 29 years old in good health. The CDR3 DNA sequence: TGTGCCAGTAGTATTAACGCTCCACCAGATACGCAGTATTTT. Its translation: CASSINAPPDTQYF. The whole variable domain, remainder taken from reference TRBV19 and TRBJ2-3, is DGGITQSPKYLFRKEGQNVTLSCEQNLNHDAMYWYRQDPGQGLRLIYYSQIVNDFQKGDIAEGYSVSREKKESFPLTVTSAQKNPTAFYLCASSINAPPDTQYFGPGTRLTVL.